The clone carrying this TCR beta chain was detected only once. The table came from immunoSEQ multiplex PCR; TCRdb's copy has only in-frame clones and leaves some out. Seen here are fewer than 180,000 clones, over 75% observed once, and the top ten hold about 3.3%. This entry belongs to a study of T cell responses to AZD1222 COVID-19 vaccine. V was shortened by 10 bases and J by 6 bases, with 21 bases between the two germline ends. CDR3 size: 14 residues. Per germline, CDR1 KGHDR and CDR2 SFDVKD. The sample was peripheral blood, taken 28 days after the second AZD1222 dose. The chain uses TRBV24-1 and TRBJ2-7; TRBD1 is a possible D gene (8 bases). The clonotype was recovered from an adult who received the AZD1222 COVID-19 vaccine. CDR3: CATRGGTGDLEQYF. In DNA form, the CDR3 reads TGTGCCACTCGGGGAGGGACAGGTGACCTCGAGCAGTACTTC.